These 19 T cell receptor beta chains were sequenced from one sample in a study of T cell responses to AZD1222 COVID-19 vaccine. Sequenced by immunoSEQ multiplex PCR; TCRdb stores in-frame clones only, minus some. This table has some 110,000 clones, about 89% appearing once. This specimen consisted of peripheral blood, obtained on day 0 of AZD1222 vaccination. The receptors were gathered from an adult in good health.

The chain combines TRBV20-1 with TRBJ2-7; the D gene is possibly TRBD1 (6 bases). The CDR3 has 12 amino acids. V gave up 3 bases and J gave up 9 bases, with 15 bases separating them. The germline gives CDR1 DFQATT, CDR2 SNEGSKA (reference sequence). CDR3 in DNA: TGCAGTGCTAGTGAGGGGGTAAAGGCGCAGTACTTC. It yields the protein CSASEGVKAQYF.

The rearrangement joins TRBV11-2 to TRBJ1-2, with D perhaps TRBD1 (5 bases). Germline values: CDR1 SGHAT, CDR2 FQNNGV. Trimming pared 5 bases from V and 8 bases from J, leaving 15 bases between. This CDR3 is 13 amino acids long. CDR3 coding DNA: TGTGCCAGCAGCCCCGGGGGGGGTTCGGGCTACACCTTC. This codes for CASSPGGGSGYTF.

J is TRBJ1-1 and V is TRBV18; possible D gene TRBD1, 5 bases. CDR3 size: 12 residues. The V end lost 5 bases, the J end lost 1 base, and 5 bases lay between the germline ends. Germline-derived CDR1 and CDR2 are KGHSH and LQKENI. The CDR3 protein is CASSGTNTEAFF. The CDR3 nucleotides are TGTGCCAGCTCAGGGACGAACACTGAAGCTTTCTTT.

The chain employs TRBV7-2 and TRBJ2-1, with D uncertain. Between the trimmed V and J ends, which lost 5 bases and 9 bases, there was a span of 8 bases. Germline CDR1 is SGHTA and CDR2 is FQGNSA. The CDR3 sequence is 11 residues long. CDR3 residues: CASSPRGEQFF. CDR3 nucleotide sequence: TGTGCCAGCAGCCCCCGCGGTGAGCAGTTCTTC. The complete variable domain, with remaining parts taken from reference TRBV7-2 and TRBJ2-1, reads GAGVSQSPSNKVTEKGKDVELRCDPISGHTALYWYRQSLGQGLEFLIYFQGNSAPDKSGLPSDRFSAERTGGSVSTLTIQRTQQEDSAVYLCASSPRGEQFFGPGTRLTVL.

The CDR3 DNA follows: TGTGCCAGCACCCCCCTCACAGGGAACACTGAAGCTTTCTTT. Amino acids: CASTPLTGNTEAFF. The J gene is TRBJ1-1, the V gene TRBV3-1 (or the pseudogene TRBV3-2); TRBD1 is a possible D gene (5 bases). Trimming pared 7 bases from V and 1 base from J, leaving 13 bases between. CDR1 LGHDT and CDR2 YNNKEL come from the germline V gene (reference sequence). This CDR3 has 14 residues.

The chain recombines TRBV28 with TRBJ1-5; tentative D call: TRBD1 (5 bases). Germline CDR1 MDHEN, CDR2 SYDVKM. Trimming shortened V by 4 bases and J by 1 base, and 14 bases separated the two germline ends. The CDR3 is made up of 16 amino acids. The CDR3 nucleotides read TGTGCCAGCAGTTCACCTGGGCGGGGGAGCAATCAGCCCCAGCATTTT. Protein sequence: CASSSPGRGSNQPQHF.

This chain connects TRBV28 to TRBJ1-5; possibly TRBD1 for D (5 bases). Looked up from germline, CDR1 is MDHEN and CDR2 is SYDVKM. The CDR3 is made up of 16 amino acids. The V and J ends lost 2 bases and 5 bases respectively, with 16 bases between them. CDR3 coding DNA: TGTGCCAGCAGTTTAGGTCTTGGACGGGGGGATCAGCCCCAGCATTTT. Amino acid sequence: CASSLGLGRGDQPQHF.

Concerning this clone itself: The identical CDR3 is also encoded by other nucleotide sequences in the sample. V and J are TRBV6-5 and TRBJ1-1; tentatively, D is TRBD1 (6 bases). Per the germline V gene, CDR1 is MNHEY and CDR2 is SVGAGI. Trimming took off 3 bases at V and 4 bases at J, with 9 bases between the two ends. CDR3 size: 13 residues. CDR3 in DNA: TGTGCCAGCAGTTATTCGGACAGCACTGAAGCTTTCTTT. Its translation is CASSYSDSTEAFF.

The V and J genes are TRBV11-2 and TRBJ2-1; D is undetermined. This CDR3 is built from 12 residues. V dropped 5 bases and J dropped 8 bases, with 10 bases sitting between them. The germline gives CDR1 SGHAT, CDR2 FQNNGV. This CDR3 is CASSPTSDEQFF. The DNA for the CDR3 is TGTGCCAGCAGCCCCACCTCCGATGAGCAGTTCTTC.

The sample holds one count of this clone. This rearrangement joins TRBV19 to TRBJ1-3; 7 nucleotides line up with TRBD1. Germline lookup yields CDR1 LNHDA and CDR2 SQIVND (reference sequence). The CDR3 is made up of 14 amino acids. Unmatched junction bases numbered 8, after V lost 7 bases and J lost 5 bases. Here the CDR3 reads CASIRPGQRNTIYF. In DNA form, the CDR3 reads TGTGCCAGTATCCGCCCGGGACAGAGAAACACCATATATTTT.

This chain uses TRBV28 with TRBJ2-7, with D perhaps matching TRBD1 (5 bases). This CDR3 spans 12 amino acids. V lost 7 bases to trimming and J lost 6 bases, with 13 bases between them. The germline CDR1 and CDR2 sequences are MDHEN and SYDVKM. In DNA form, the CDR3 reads TGTGCCAGCAATGGCGGACACTGCGAGCAGTACTTC. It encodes CASNGGHCEQYF.

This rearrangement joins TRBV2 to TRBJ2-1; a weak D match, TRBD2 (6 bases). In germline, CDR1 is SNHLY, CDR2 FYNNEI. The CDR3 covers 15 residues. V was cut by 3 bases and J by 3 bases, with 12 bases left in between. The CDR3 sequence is CASSEVGGNYNEQFF. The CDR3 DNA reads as TGTGCCAGCAGTGAGGTGGGCGGGAACTACAATGAGCAGTTCTTC.

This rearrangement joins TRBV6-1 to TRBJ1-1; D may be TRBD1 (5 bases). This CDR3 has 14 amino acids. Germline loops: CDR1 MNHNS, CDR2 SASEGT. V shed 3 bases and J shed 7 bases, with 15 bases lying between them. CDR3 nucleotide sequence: TGTGCCAGCAGTGAGCCCCGATGGGGACTTGAAGCTTTCTTT. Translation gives CASSEPRWGLEAFF.

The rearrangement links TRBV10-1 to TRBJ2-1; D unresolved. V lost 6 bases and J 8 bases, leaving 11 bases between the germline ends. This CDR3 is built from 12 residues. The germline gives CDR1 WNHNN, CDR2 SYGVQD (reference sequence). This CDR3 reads CASSLTWDEQFF. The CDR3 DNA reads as TGCGCCAGCAGCCTCACCTGGGATGAGCAGTTCTTC.

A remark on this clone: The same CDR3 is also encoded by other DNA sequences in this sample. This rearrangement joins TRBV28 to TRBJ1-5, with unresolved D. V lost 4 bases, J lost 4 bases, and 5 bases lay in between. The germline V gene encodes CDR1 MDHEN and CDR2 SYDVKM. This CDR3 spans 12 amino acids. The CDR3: CASSSANQPQHF. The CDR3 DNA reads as TGTGCCAGCAGTTCCGCTAATCAGCCCCAGCATTTT. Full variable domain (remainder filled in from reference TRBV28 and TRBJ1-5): DVKVTQSSRYLVKRTGEKVFLECVQDMDHENMFWYRQDPGLGLRLIYFSYDVKMKEKGDIPEGYSVSREKKERFSLILESASTNQTSMYLCASSSANQPQHFGDGTRLSIL.

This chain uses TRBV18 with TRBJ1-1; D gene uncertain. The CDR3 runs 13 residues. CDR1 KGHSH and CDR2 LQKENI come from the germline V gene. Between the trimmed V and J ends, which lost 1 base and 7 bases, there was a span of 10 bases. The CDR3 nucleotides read TGTGCCAGCTCACCACAGCAGTCGGGTGAAGCTTTCTTT. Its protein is CASSPQQSGEAFF.

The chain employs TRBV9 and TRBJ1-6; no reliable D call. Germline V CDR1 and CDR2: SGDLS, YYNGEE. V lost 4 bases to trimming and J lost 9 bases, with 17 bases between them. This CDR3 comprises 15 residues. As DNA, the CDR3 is TGTGCCAGCAGCAACGACGGGGATCGGGGTTCACCCCTCCACTTT. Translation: CASSNDGDRGSPLHF.

The CDR3 region is CASSYESSGLDEQFF. CDR3 DNA sequence: TGTGCCAGCAGCTATGAGTCTAGCGGTCTCGATGAGCAGTTCTTC. The V call is TRBV5-4, the J call TRBJ2-1; 7 bases align to TRBD2. This CDR3 comprises 15 residues. Germline V CDR1 and CDR2: SGHNT, YYREEE (reference sequence). V lost 3 bases and J lost 8; bases outside the gene matches: 11.

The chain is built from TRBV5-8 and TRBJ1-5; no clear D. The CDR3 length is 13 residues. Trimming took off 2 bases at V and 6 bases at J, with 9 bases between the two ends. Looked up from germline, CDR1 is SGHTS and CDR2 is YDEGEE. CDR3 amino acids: CASSFRSSQPQHF. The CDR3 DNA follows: TGTGCCAGCAGCTTTAGAAGTAGTCAGCCCCAGCATTTT.